Shown below are 30 T cell receptor beta chains from a single sample sequenced in a study of radiotherapy plus CTLA-4 blockade in lung cancer. Using immunoSEQ multiplex PCR, the repertoire was profiled, and TCRdb retains in-frame clones only, with some absent. The table shows fewer than 85,000 clones, with around 87% occurring only once. The sample consisted of peripheral blood, taken from a patient treated with radiotherapy plus ipilimumab. These receptors originate from a human donor with non-small cell lung cancer who had stable disease on radiotherapy plus ipilimumab.

This sequence joins TRBV27 and TRBJ1-5, with TRBD1 identical over 8 bases. Germline assignment: CDR1 MNHEY and CDR2 SMNVEV (reference sequence). CDR3 length: 15 residues. J was trimmed by 1 base and V by 5 bases; bases with no gene match: 4. CDR3 in DNA: TGTGCCAGCAGTCGGGACAGGCTCAGCAATCAGCCCCAGCATTTT. It yields the protein CASSRDRLSNQPQHF.

The gene calls are TRBV7-3 and TRBJ2-1, with D perhaps assigned TRBD1 or TRBD2 (5 bases each). Looked up from germline, CDR1 is SGHTA and CDR2 is FQGTGA. CDR3 length: 17 amino acids. Trimming stripped 1 base from V and 5 bases from J, with 18 bases between. This CDR3 is CASSLMTRLGDHNEQFF. CDR3 DNA sequence: TGTGCCAGCAGCTTAATGACGCGGCTGGGGGATCACAATGAGCAGTTCTTC.

This chain joins TRBV7-6 and TRBJ2-3, with D perhaps matching TRBD1 or TRBD2 (5 bases each). Germline CDR1 reads SGHVS; CDR2 reads FNYEAQ. This CDR3 contains 14 residues. Trimming took off 1 base at V and 4 bases at J, with 9 bases between the two ends. The CDR3 nucleotides are TGTGCCAGCAGCTTAGTTGGGGGATCAGATACGCAGTATTTT. Translated: CASSLVGGSDTQYF.

The CDR3 loop reads CSHGTSPREQYF. CDR3 nucleotides: TGCAGCCACGGGACTAGCCCTCGAGAGCAGTACTTC. The chain joins TRBV29-1 to TRBJ2-7; 9 bases line up with TRBD2. Per germline, CDR1 SQVTM and CDR2 ANQGSEA. V lost 8 bases to trimming and J lost 7 bases; unmatched junction nucleotides: 9. The CDR3 has 12 amino acids.

This chain links TRBV10-1 with TRBJ2-3; unclear D gene. The CDR3 runs 14 residues. V gave up 1 base and J gave up 2 bases, with 7 bases separating them. Germline CDR1 is WNHNN and CDR2 is SYGVQD (reference sequence). The CDR3 nucleotides are TGCGCCAGCAGTGAGTTTCAGTCCACAGATACGCAGTATTTT. It specifies CASSEFQSTDTQYF.

The genes are TRBV28 and TRBJ1-1; 8 bases match TRBD1. CDR3 length: 13 residues. Germline CDR1 and CDR2: MDHEN and SYDVKM. V lost 6 bases and J lost 4; bases outside the gene matches: 4. The CDR3 here is CASRPRGPTEAFF. The CDR3 region has the DNA TGTGCCAGCAGGCCCAGGGGGCCCACTGAAGCTTTCTTT.

The gene calls are TRBV7-3 and TRBJ1-1; no firm D call. The V gene lost 2 bases and the J gene lost 1 base, with 5 bases spanning the gap. The germline V gene encodes CDR1 SGHTA and CDR2 FQGTGA. CDR3 length: 13 amino acids. CDR3 in amino acids: CASSLSKNTEAFF. CDR3 DNA sequence: TGTGCCAGCAGCTTATCGAAGAACACTGAAGCTTTCTTT. Combining the CDR3 with reference TRBV7-3 and TRBJ1-1 gives the whole variable domain GAGVSQTPSNKVTEKGKYVELRCDPISGHTALYWYRQSLGQGPEFLIYFQGTGAADDSGLPNDRFFAVRPEGSVSTLKIQRTERGDSAVYLCASSLSKNTEAFFGQGTRLTVV.

The chain couples TRBV19 to TRBJ1-5; 8 bases map to TRBD1. The CDR3 is 17 amino acids. The ends lost 1 base at V and 1 base at J; junction bases unmatched: 6. The germline V gene has CDR1 LNHDA and CDR2 SQIVND (reference sequence). The CDR3 protein is CASSIGTGRLSNQPQHF. The DNA for the CDR3 is TGTGCCAGTAGTATAGGGACAGGGAGGTTAAGCAATCAGCCCCAGCATTTT.

The chain has TRBV2 and TRBJ2-6; 8 bases line up with TRBD1. Germline V gives CDR1 SNHLY, CDR2 FYNNEI. CDR3 size: 17 residues. Trimming at V came to 5 bases and at J to 2 bases, leaving 8 bases not matched to a gene. CDR3 region: CASSSGQVLAGANVLTF. CDR3 bases: TGTGCCAGCAGTTCGGGACAGGTGTTAGCTGGGGCCAACGTCCTGACTTTC.

The chain joins TRBV7-6 to TRBJ2-2, with a weak D call TRBD2 (6 bases). The germline CDR1 and CDR2 sequences are SGHVS and FNYEAQ. With 3 bases removed from V and 2 bases from J, the gap between germline ends came to 7 bases. The CDR3 is 14 amino acids. CDR3 residues: CASSLRGNTGELFF. DNA of the CDR3: TGTGCCAGCAGCTTGCGGGGCAACACCGGGGAGCTGTTTTTT.

The chain carries TRBV6-5 and TRBJ1-4; no clear D. The V and J ends lost 10 bases and 3 bases respectively, with 15 bases between them. The CDR3 is 14 amino acids. Germline CDR1 and CDR2: MNHEY and SVGAGI. The CDR3 nucleotides are TGTGCCACCCGGCCGAAGCCCTCTAATGAAAAACTGTTTTTT. Protein sequence: CATRPKPSNEKLFF.

The chain is built from TRBV30 and TRBJ1-6; D unresolved. The CDR3 contains 15 residues. Trimming removed 6 bases from V and 7 bases from J, with 19 bases in between. The germline gives CDR1 GTSNPN, CDR2 SVGIG (reference sequence). CDR3 residues: CACKPTVGSNSPLHF. DNA for the CDR3: TGTGCCTGTAAACCGACCGTCGGGTCGAATTCACCCCTCCACTTT.

This chain joins TRBV19 and TRBJ2-1; TRBD1 agrees at 7 bases. CDR3 length: 14 residues. Germline trimming cut 0 bases from V and 7 bases from J; bases unmatched to any gene: 3. CDR1 LNHDA and CDR2 SQIVND come from the germline V gene (reference sequence). Here the CDR3 DNA reads TGTGCCAGTAGTATAGATTCCAGGGGGAATGAGCAGTTCTTC. This encodes CASSIDSRGNEQFF.

The rearrangement joins TRBV27 to TRBJ2-5; 9 bases fit TRBD2. Germline V CDR1 and CDR2: MNHEY, SMNVEV (reference sequence). The CDR3 covers 16 residues. The V gene end was trimmed by 5 bases and the J gene end by 4 bases; junction bases not matched to a gene: 11. The DNA of the CDR3 is TGTGCCAGCAGTCCGTTTAGCGGGAGTAAGGGAGAGACCCAGTACTTC. Translating gives CASSPFSGSKGETQYF.

This rearrangement joins TRBV6-5 to TRBJ2-6, with D hard to call. The V end lost 6 bases, the J end lost 5 bases, and 8 bases lay between the germline ends. Germline V gives CDR1 MNHEY, CDR2 SVGAGI. This CDR3 is built from 13 residues. The CDR3 sequence is CASRPPWANVLTF. For the CDR3, the DNA is TGTGCCAGCAGGCCTCCGTGGGCCAACGTCCTGACTTTC.

This clone was found once. The CDR3, as DNA: TGCGCCAGCAGCTTTCGAGGGGACGGGACCGGGGAGCTGTTTTTT. Translating it yields CASSFRGDGTGELFF. V and J are TRBV5-1 and TRBJ2-2; D is perhaps TRBD1 or TRBD2 (5 bases each). The germline V gene encodes CDR1 SGHRS and CDR2 YFSETQ. The V end lost 2 bases, the J end lost 5 bases, and 13 bases lay between the germline ends. The CDR3 sequence is 15 residues long.

The CDR3 nucleotides are TGTGCCAGCAGCGAGGGACTAGGAGGGGATACGCAGTATTTT. Amino acid sequence: CASSEGLGGDTQYF. The rearrangement links TRBV11-2 to TRBJ2-3; 8 positions match TRBD2. The ends lost 5 bases at V and 6 bases at J; junction bases unmatched: 7. The CDR3 runs to 14 residues. CDR1 and CDR2 from the germline V gene are SGHAT and FQNNGV.

The rearrangement uses TRBV28 and TRBJ1-5; D remains ambiguous. V was clipped by 4 bases and J by 6 bases, with 10 bases between them. This CDR3 is 13 amino acids long. Germline CDR1 and CDR2: MDHEN and SYDVKM. This chain's CDR3 is CASSSPPFQPQHF. CDR3 DNA sequence: TGTGCCAGCAGTTCCCCTCCCTTTCAGCCCCAGCATTTT.

The rearrangement joins TRBV10-3 to TRBJ2-3, with D possibly matching TRBD2 (5 bases). The CDR3 is 15 residues long. Germline CDR1 and CDR2: ENHRY and SYGVKD. V was cut by 6 bases and J by 0 bases, with 13 bases left in between. CDR3 sequence reads: CAIREASSSTDTQYF. Written as DNA, the CDR3 is TGTGCCATCAGGGAGGCCTCTTCTAGCACAGATACGCAGTATTTT.

The CDR3 region is CASSVGRSTNEKLFF. The CDR3, as DNA: TGTGCCAGCAGCGTAGGGCGGTCAACTAATGAAAAACTGTTTTTT. This chain uses TRBV9 with TRBJ1-4; the D is unclear. Germline V gives CDR1 SGDLS, CDR2 YYNGEE. V was shortened by 0 bases and J by 0 bases, with 6 bases between the two germline ends. The CDR3 runs 15 residues.

This sequence joins TRBV28 and TRBJ1-2; D remains ambiguous. This CDR3 has 13 residues. Germline V gene lookup returns CDR1 MDHEN and CDR2 SYDVKM. Trimming removed 7 bases at V and 7 bases at J, with 16 bases between. The CDR3 protein is CASTLPGVGGYTF. DNA of the CDR3: TGTGCCAGCACCCTGCCAGGAGTTGGTGGCTACACCTTC.

The V and J genes are TRBV7-6 and TRBJ2-3; possibly TRBD2 for D (6 bases). Per germline, CDR1 SGHVS and CDR2 FNYEAQ. The CDR3 consists of 15 residues. The V end lost 1 base, the J end lost 0 bases, and 8 bases lay between the germline ends. The CDR3 nucleotides are TGTGCCAGCAGCTTAGAGGCGGGGAGCACAGATACGCAGTATTTT. It encodes CASSLEAGSTDTQYF.

This sequence joins TRBV30 and TRBJ2-1; 8 bases fit TRBD2. The V gene end was trimmed by 1 base and the J gene end by 6 bases; junction bases not matched to a gene: 8. Germline V gene sequence: CDR1 GTSNPN, CDR2 SVGIG (reference sequence). The CDR3 runs to 15 residues. This CDR3 reads CAWSEIGGRTNEQFF. DNA for the CDR3: TGTGCCTGGAGTGAAATTGGCGGGAGGACCAATGAGCAGTTCTTC.

V and J are TRBV5-1 and TRBJ2-3; a weak D match, TRBD1 (5 bases). V dropped 2 bases and J dropped 6 bases, with 13 bases sitting between them. The germline V gene encodes CDR1 SGHRS and CDR2 YFSETQ. The CDR3 runs 14 residues. This CDR3 is CASSLQENLDTQYF. DNA for the CDR3: TGCGCCAGCAGCTTACAGGAGAACCTGGATACGCAGTATTTT.

V gene TRBV13 combines with J gene TRBJ2-7; D is unclear. The V and J ends lost 4 bases and 0 bases respectively, with 10 bases between them. The CDR3 extends over 14 amino acids. CDR1 is PRHDT, CDR2 FYEKMQ, per germline (reference sequence). The CDR3 bases are TGTGCCAGCAGCTACCTCGTGAACTCCTACGAGCAGTACTTC. Its protein product is CASSYLVNSYEQYF. The full variable domain, completed using reference TRBV13 and TRBJ2-7, is AAGVIQSPRHLIKEKRETATLKCYPIPRHDTVYWYQQGPGQDPQFLISFYEKMQSDKGSIPDRFSAQQFSDYHSELNMSSLELGDSALYFCASSYLVNSYEQYFGPGTRLTVT.

This clone was recorded once. V and J are TRBV11-2 and TRBJ2-5, with 9 bases lining up with TRBD1. J was trimmed by 1 base and V by 1 base; bases with no gene match: 4. Germline assignment: CDR1 SGHAT and CDR2 FQNNGV. The CDR3 is 16 residues long. The CDR3 DNA reads as TGTGCCAGCAGCTTAGCCAACAGGGGGCGCCAAGAGACCCAGTACTTC. It encodes CASSLANRGRQETQYF.

V usage is TRBV27 and J usage is TRBJ2-2; 10 nucleotides match TRBD1. Looked up from germline, CDR1 is MNHEY and CDR2 is SMNVEV (reference sequence). V was clipped by 4 bases and J by 5 bases; unmatched bases: 7. The CDR3 is made up of 16 amino acids. The CDR3 reads CASSSRQGARTGELFF. CDR3 in DNA: TGTGCCAGCAGTTCCAGACAGGGGGCAAGGACCGGGGAGCTGTTTTTT.

J is TRBJ2-7 and V is TRBV7-9; D call uncertain. The CDR3 sequence is 14 residues long. Germline loops: CDR1 SEHNR, CDR2 FQNEAQ (reference sequence). With 7 bases removed from V and 6 bases from J, the gap between germline ends came to 19 bases. CDR3 residues: CASTTRGEILEQYF. The CDR3 DNA is TGTGCCAGCACCACAAGAGGAGAAATCCTCGAGCAGTACTTC.

With regard to this clone: Sequence at one end of the junction differs from germline and may be a read error. The chain couples TRBV5-4 to TRBJ1-4; 10 bases line up with TRBD1. The CDR3 spans 14 residues. Germline V CDR1 and CDR2: SGHNT, YYREEE (reference sequence). CDR3 coding DNA: TGTGCCAGCACCTTGGGACAGGGGAATGAAAAACTGTTTTTT. Protein: CASTLGQGNEKLFF.

The V and J genes are TRBV6-6 and TRBJ2-7; 9 positions match TRBD1. The CDR3 length is 15 residues. V shed 6 bases and J 3 bases; nucleotides not matched to a gene: 9. Germline V gives CDR1 MNHNY, CDR2 SVGAGI (reference sequence). The CDR3 bases are TGTGCCAGCAGAAAGGGGACAGGGAGAAACTACGAGCAGTACTTC. Amino acids: CASRKGTGRNYEQYF.